This T cell receptor (beta chain) was sequenced for a study of PD-L1 blockade in urothelial cancer (dated by TCRdb to about 2017). Concerning the study at large: Every patient began therapy around 2014 and was given atezolizumab 1,200 mg intravenously every 3 weeks. A median of around 150,000 T cells and 65,000 to 90,000 unique TCRs was obtained from blood samples, and a median clonality of around 0.08 was observed. Durable clinical benefit meant progression-free survival longer than 6 months, and TCR features were also tested against progression-free and overall survival. Pretreatment blood TCR-seq was available for 27 to 30 patients, at least one posttreatment blood collection was obtained for about 24 patients, and tumor TCR-seq was available for about 24 patients. Patients had an ECOG performance status of 0 or 1 and had received between 0 and 3 prior chemotherapy regimens. Durable clinical benefit was achieved by nine patients and was not achieved by 20 patients. In the same patients who had TCR sequencing, pretreatment tumors also underwent whole exome sequencing and RNA sequencing. Pretreatment tumor samples, along with matched peripheral blood serially collected before and after atezolizumab treatment, were subjected to TCR sequencing. Blood samples were analyzed 3 weeks after the start of treatment (second dose) and 6 weeks after the start of treatment. Twenty-five of 29 patients were males with bladder-origin urothelial cancer, and 18 of 29 reported a prior smoking history. The study, an exploratory multi-omic analysis, examined somatic, immune and clinical correlates of response to PD-L1 blockade with atezolizumab in urothelial cancer.

Taken with the paper, the label for time point translates to: peripheral blood 6 weeks after treatment start. A total of roughly 31 patients with locally advanced or metastatic urothelial carcinoma, treated at Memorial Sloan Kettering on a trial protocol, made up the cohort. Peripheral blood mononuclear cells were collected from each patient pretreatment and during treatment, giving between 1 and 8 total time points per patient. The Qiagen DNeasy Blood extraction kit was used to purify genomic DNA from total PBMCs and tumor samples. Collected pretreatment and during treatment, PBMCs were isolated and stored as previously described. Synthetic TCR analog templates were spiked into each PCR so that absolute template abundance could be estimated from read counts. Using the immunoSEQ assay, TCRbeta CDR3 regions were amplified from genomic DNA with bias-controlled V and J gene primers. Sequencing of rearranged TCRbeta segments was done at approximately 20X coverage. In the source study's methods: Sequencing errors were corrected by clustering, and CDR3s were annotated against IMGT so that V, D and J genes could be assigned. Out-of-frame and stop-codon sequences were excluded, and only productive TCRbeta rearrangements were used in downstream analyses. Clonality was computed as one minus Shannon entropy normalized by the log of the number of unique productive sequences. Fisher's exact test with Benjamini-Hochberg correction, at a threshold of adjusted p below 0.01, was used to find clones that differed between time points or between blood and tumor. As stored in TCRdb, this immuneACCESS dataset retains in-frame rearrangements with V and J assigned. A fraction of the clones does not appear; measured against another copy, unresolved V genes explain less than half of the discrepancy, and the remainder lacks a known reason. V and J calls and clone size are copied from that table; D and trimming were computed from the DNA. Across this sample there are approximately 83,000 clones, with over 65% seen only once. The ten largest make up under 8.5% of the sample.

The investigation overall reported the following: Among patients with durable benefit, tumor-associated TCR clones showed greater expansion in peripheral blood 3 weeks after treatment started (n of about 21, p = 0.022). Because the sample size was small (n ≈ 29) and many exploratory analyses were performed, the results are intended to be hypothesis-generating. A pretreatment peripheral blood TCR clonality below the median was linked to improved progression-free and overall survival.

With regard to this clone: Its antigen is currently not known. Per-base quality was not reported, and no clone a single base away is much larger than it.

The CDR3 has 17 amino acids, counting the end cysteine and phenylalanine. Just CDR3 DNA is preserved here, 51 bases in frame from base 1. At the junction V is shortened by 4 bases and J by 5 bases; bases outside the gene matches: 13. From the germline V gene, CDR1 is SGHRS and CDR2 is YFSETQ. The input for sequencing was PBMCs, taken around atezolizumab (anti-PD-L1) treatment. The sequence derives from a man aged 70 or older with urothelial cancer. This receptor chain uses TRBV5-1 and TRBJ2-2; TRBD1 aligns with 8 central bases. Read as DNA, the sequence is TGCGCCAGCAGCCTACCGGGACAGGCTAGAGGAACCGGGGAGCTGTTTTTT. Translated, this is CASSLPGQARGTGELFF.